This T cell receptor beta chain was found in a study of blood T cell repertoires in COVID-19. About the study: The United States, Italy and Spain provided the acute and convalescent COVID-19 samples.

Original processing methods: By means of reference gene primer amplification, nucleated cell counts were estimated. The table came from immunoSEQ multiplex PCR; TCRdb's copy has only in-frame clones and leaves some out. The V and J calls and clone size come from that table; D and trimming were worked out from the DNA. Altogether approximately 190,000 clones are present, about 81% being singletons, with the ten largest covering roughly 8%. Sequences were obtained from peripheral blood. The sequence derives from a woman in her sixties with COVID-19, enrolled during active disease.

This CDR3 reads CASSQGVGRVLYEQYF. CDR3 DNA sequence: TGCGCCAGCAGCCAAGGAGTGGGGAGGGTTCTGTACGAGCAGTACTTC. This chain uses TRBV4-3 with TRBJ2-7; TRBD2 matches at 7 bases. V gave up 1 base and J gave up 4 bases; unmatched junction bases: 10. This CDR3 has 16 residues. CDR1 is LGHNA, CDR2 YSLEER, per germline.